The next 28 T cell receptor beta chains were all read from a single sample in a study of T cell changes during pregnancy in multiple sclerosis (dated by TCRdb to about 2019). Receptor amplification or capture employed the immunoSEQ multiplex PCR assay. As stored in TCRdb, this immuneACCESS dataset retains in-frame rearrangements with V and J assigned. A fraction of the clones does not appear; measured against another copy, unresolved V genes explain less than half of the discrepancy, and the remainder lacks a known reason. In all, the sample holds approximately 42,000 clones, and around 84% of those were seen once. The ten largest clones add up to around 0.65% of the sample. The source material was CD4+ T cells from peripheral blood mononuclear cells, sampled before pregnancy. The receptors come from a female donor with multiple sclerosis, enrolled in a pregnancy study.

This clone was counted a single time. The rearrangement links TRBV4-2 to TRBJ2-3; TRBD2 matches at 14 bases. The length of the CDR3 is 18 residues. Germline CDR1 LGHNA, CDR2 YNFKEQ. The trim removed 0 bases at V and 6 bases at J, leaving 8 bases unmatched. CDR3 bases: TGTGCCAGCAGCCAAGAAGGCCGACTAGCGGGGGGGCCGGATACGCAGTATTTT. Amino acid sequence: CASSQEGRLAGGPDTQYF.

This clone is a singleton in its sample. This chain links TRBV27 with TRBJ2-5; 12 nucleotides align to TRBD2. V lost 5 bases to trimming and J lost 3 bases; unmatched junction nucleotides: 13. Germline loops: CDR1 MNHEY, CDR2 SMNVEV (reference sequence). The CDR3 contains 18 residues. CDR3: CASSLRTSGTIPKETQYF. Written as DNA, the CDR3 is TGTGCCAGCAGTCTCAGGACTAGCGGGACTATTCCAAAAGAGACCCAGTACTTC.

The chain links TRBV6-6 to TRBJ2-7; D may be TRBD1 (6 bases). CDR1 and CDR2 (germline): MNHNY, SVGAGI (reference sequence). The CDR3 is made up of 13 amino acids. The V end was cut by 6 bases, the J end by 6 bases, with 15 bases between. The CDR3 spells CASRYYREAEQYF. DNA of the CDR3: TGTGCCAGCAGATATTACAGGGAAGCCGAGCAGTACTTC.

The gene calls are TRBV20-1 and TRBJ1-1; no reliable D call. Trimming left V 6 bases short and J 11 bases short, with 13 bases between. From germline, CDR1 is DFQATT and CDR2 SNEGSKA (reference sequence). The CDR3 totals 10 residues. Here the CDR3 DNA reads TGCAGTGCCTGGCGGCAGTGGGCTTTCTTT. Translation: CSAWRQWAFF.

The chain couples TRBV18 to TRBJ2-1, with D maybe TRBD2 (6 bases). Germline-derived CDR1 and CDR2 are KGHSH and LQKENI. This CDR3 has 16 amino acids. V was pared by 3 bases and J by 2 bases, with 14 bases between. In nucleotides, the CDR3 is TGTGCCAGCTCACCCTATCGGGGGTCAACCTACAATGAGCAGTTCTTC. It is translated as CASSPYRGSTYNEQFF.

This chain uses TRBV13 with TRBJ1-3; unclear D gene. The CDR3 covers 12 residues. Germline V CDR1 and CDR2: PRHDT, FYEKMQ (reference sequence). The V end was cut by 2 bases, the J end by 7 bases, with 6 bases between. The CDR3: CASSLSGNTIYF. In DNA, the CDR3 is TGTGCCAGCAGCTTAAGCGGGAACACCATATATTTT.

V is TRBV7-6 and J is TRBJ1-5; 8 bases are a match to TRBD1. The V and J ends lost 1 base and 7 bases, in that order; junction bases with no gene match: 12. The CDR3 sequence is 17 residues long. The V gene's germline CDR1 is SGHVS and CDR2 FNYEAQ. The CDR3 reads CASSLEPPRQGMQPQHF. The DNA of the CDR3 is TGTGCCAGCAGCTTAGAACCCCCGAGACAGGGGATGCAGCCCCAGCATTTT.

In DNA form, the CDR3 reads TGCGCCAGCAGCCTCATGGGCCTCTCTGGAAACACCATATATTTT. It specifies CASSLMGLSGNTIYF. J is TRBJ1-3 and V is TRBV4-1, with D unclear. Germline V gives CDR1 MGHRA, CDR2 YSYEKL. This CDR3 is 15 amino acids long. V was clipped by 4 bases and J by 0 bases, with 10 bases between them.

This clone was detected only a few times. CDR3 in amino acids: CASSLEGGTGSHTEAFF. The CDR3 nucleotides read TGCGCCAGCAGCTTGGAGGGGGGGACAGGGAGCCACACTGAAGCTTTCTTT. The chain joins TRBV5-1 to TRBJ1-1; 9 bases match TRBD1. The CDR3 runs 17 residues. In germline, CDR1 is SGHRS, CDR2 YFSETQ. With 0 bases clipped from V and 3 bases from J, the junction kept 9 bases outside the gene matches.

This chain uses TRBV5-6 with TRBJ2-3; possible D gene TRBD1, 6 bases. Trimming stripped 2 bases from V and 4 bases from J, with 11 bases between. Germline CDR1 SGHDT, CDR2 YYEEEE. The CDR3 is 14 amino acids. CDR3 region: CASSFGQGPDTQYF. For the CDR3, the DNA is TGTGCCAGCAGCTTCGGCCAGGGGCCAGATACGCAGTATTTT.

The chain couples TRBV7-8 to TRBJ2-5, with 8 bases identical to TRBD1. Germline V lookup: CDR1 SGHVS, CDR2 FQNEAQ. V shed 4 bases and J 5 bases; nucleotides not matched to a gene: 3. The CDR3 runs to 13 residues. CDR3 coding DNA: TGTGCCAGCAGCTCCCAGGGGGCGGAGACCCAGTACTTC. This translates into CASSSQGAETQYF. The full variable domain, in which reference TRBV7-8 and TRBJ2-5 provide the parts outside the CDR3, is GAGVSQSPRYKVAKRGQDVALRCDPISGHVSLFWYQQALGQGPEFLTYFQNEAQLDKSGLPSDRFFAERPEGSVSTLKIQRTQQEDSAVYLCASSSQGAETQYFGPGTRLLVL.

CDR3 amino acids: CASSSTSGVANVLTF. The CDR3 DNA sequence: TGTGCCAGCAGTTCGACTAGCGGGGTGGCCAACGTCCTGACTTTC. V is TRBV5-6 and J is TRBJ2-6, with TRBD2 matching over 11 bases. Germline assignment: CDR1 SGHDT and CDR2 YYEEEE. The junction had 4 bases not matched to a gene; V was cut back by 5 bases and J by 6 bases. The CDR3 sequence is 15 residues long.

This clone was observed a single time. The J gene is TRBJ1-3, the V gene TRBV5-8; D is ambiguous. Trimming left V 5 bases short and J 0 bases short, with 27 bases between. CDR3 length: 20 amino acids. Germline V gene lookup returns CDR1 SGHTS and CDR2 YDEGEE. The CDR3 protein is CASSRAWRSPAVSSGNTIYF. The CDR3 nucleotides are TGTGCCAGCAGTCGAGCTTGGAGGAGCCCCGCAGTATCCTCTGGAAACACCATATATTTT.

The chain uses TRBV15 and TRBJ2-2, with a tentative D call TRBD2 (6 bases). Germline V gene data show CDR1 as LNHNV and CDR2 as YYDKDF (reference sequence). V was clipped by 5 bases and J by 1 base, with 14 bases between them. The CDR3 has 16 amino acids. CDR3 DNA sequence: TGTGCCACCAGCCCGAGCCTGGGACTGAACACCGGGGAGCTGTTTTTT. It specifies CATSPSLGLNTGELFF.

The chain links TRBV7-8 to TRBJ2-1; D gene uncertain. V lost 3 bases and J lost 0, with 21 bases in between. Per the germline V gene, CDR1 is SGHVS and CDR2 is FQNEAQ. This CDR3 comprises 19 residues. CDR3 residues: CASSFFSLRSGASYNEQFF. The CDR3 DNA is TGTGCCAGCAGCTTCTTTTCCCTGAGGTCGGGTGCCTCCTACAATGAGCAGTTCTTC.

This rearrangement joins TRBV27 to TRBJ2-6, with a possible D match to TRBD1 (6 bases). The V and J ends lost 4 bases and 0 bases respectively, with 13 bases between them. The V gene's germline CDR1 is MNHEY and CDR2 SMNVEV (reference sequence). This CDR3 contains 17 residues. The CDR3 nucleotides are TGTGCCAGCAGTTCCGGGACAAAAAGCTCTGGGGCCAACGTCCTGACTTTC. It specifies CASSSGTKSSGANVLTF.

The V and J genes are TRBV19 and TRBJ1-2; tentative D call: TRBD1 (5 bases). CDR1 and CDR2 (germline): LNHDA, SQIVND (reference sequence). The CDR3 runs 14 residues. Trimming shortened V by 6 bases and J by 6 bases, and 17 bases separated the two germline ends. CDR3 nucleotides: TGTGCCAGTAGACCGACGGGGGAGTCAGATGGCTACACCTTC. It is translated as CASRPTGESDGYTF.

The CDR3 reads CASRLGQGALADTQYF. CDR3 nucleotides: TGTGCCAGCAGGCTTGGACAGGGGGCATTGGCAGATACGCAGTATTTT. V is TRBV2 and J is TRBJ2-3; TRBD1 aligns across 11 bases. Trimming took 6 bases from V and 4 from J; bases not matched to a gene: 9. CDR3 length: 16 amino acids. In germline, CDR1 is SNHLY, CDR2 FYNNEI.

The chain links TRBV7-3 to TRBJ2-2; no reliable D call. V was pared by 2 bases and J by 1 base, with 8 bases between. CDR1 and CDR2 from the germline V gene are SGHTA and FQGTGA. The CDR3 is 15 amino acids. CDR3 in DNA: TGTGCCAGCAGCTTACACCAGATGAACACCGGGGAGCTGTTTTTT. Protein sequence: CASSLHQMNTGELFF. Together with reference TRBV7-3 and TRBJ2-2, the CDR3 gives the full variable domain: GAGVSQTPSNKVTEKGKYVELRCDPISGHTALYWYRQSLGQGPEFLIYFQGTGAADDSGLPNDRFFAVRPEGSVSTLKIQRTERGDSAVYLCASSLHQMNTGELFFGEGSRLTVL.

The chain combines TRBV9 with TRBJ2-6, with TRBD1 matching over 9 bases. The V segment lost 4 bases and the J segment 2 bases; nucleotides outside the gene matches: 10. The CDR3 contains 18 residues. CDR1 and CDR2 from the germline V gene are SGDLS and YYNGEE. The CDR3 is CASSPPGTGNAGANVLTF. CDR3 nucleotides: TGTGCCAGCAGCCCACCCGGGACAGGGAATGCTGGGGCCAACGTCCTGACTTTC.

This sequence joins TRBV23-1 and TRBJ1-3; weak D call: TRBD1 (5 bases). TRBV23-1 is an ORF, and what it does is uncertain. V lost 4 bases and J lost 0, with 10 bases in between. The CDR3 loop spans 15 amino acids. CDR3 sequence reads: CASSPQGVSGNTIYF. The CDR3 DNA reads as TGCGCCAGCAGTCCCCAGGGCGTCTCTGGAAACACCATATATTTT.

The rearrangement uses TRBV6-5 and TRBJ1-6; 8 nucleotides align to TRBD1. Germline trimming cut 7 bases from V and 4 bases from J; bases unmatched to any gene: 6. The CDR3 contains 15 residues. The V gene's germline CDR1 is MNHEY and CDR2 SVGAGI. CDR3 region: CASKLDRDYNSPLHF. CDR3 bases: TGTGCCAGCAAGTTGGACAGGGATTATAATTCACCCCTCCACTTT.

The CDR3 loop is CATFSGGAAETQYF. The CDR3 bases are TGCGCCACCTTTAGCGGGGGGGCCGCCGAGACCCAGTACTTC. The J gene is TRBJ2-5, the V gene TRBV10-2; TRBD2 matches at 11 bases. This CDR3 region has 14 residues. In germline, CDR1 is WSHSY, CDR2 SAAADI. V shed 10 bases and J 5 bases; nucleotides not matched to a gene: 9.

The chain couples TRBV19 to TRBJ2-5, with 7 bases lining up with TRBD1. The CDR3 is made up of 13 amino acids. V lost 4 bases to trimming and J lost 1 base; unmatched junction nucleotides: 0. Germline CDR1 reads LNHDA; CDR2 reads SQIVND (reference sequence). CDR3 sequence reads: CASSRDSQETQYF. The CDR3 nucleotides are TGTGCCAGTAGTAGGGACAGCCAAGAGACCCAGTACTTC.

This chain connects TRBV5-1 to TRBJ2-1; D is possibly TRBD2 (5 bases). V was clipped by 4 bases and J by 6 bases, with 17 bases between them. From germline, CDR1 is SGHRS and CDR2 YFSETQ. This CDR3 has 15 amino acids. The CDR3 region is CASSDFFNRGNEQFF. CDR3 nucleotide sequence: TGCGCCAGCAGCGATTTTTTTAACCGGGGCAATGAGCAGTTCTTC.

V usage is TRBV4-2 and J usage is TRBJ2-2; 8 bases align to TRBD2. The CDR3 length is 15 residues. V lost 6 bases, J lost 2 bases, and 5 bases stayed unmatched. Germline V gene data show CDR1 as LGHNA and CDR2 as YNFKEQ. CDR3 protein: CASRHGGDNTGELFF. The CDR3 DNA reads TGTGCCAGCAGACACGGGGGGGATAACACCGGGGAGCTGTTTTTT.

The chain has TRBV7-2 and TRBJ2-5, with 9 bases aligning to TRBD1. The CDR3 has 16 residues. Germline loops: CDR1 SGHTA, CDR2 FQGNSA. V lost 5 bases and J lost 1; bases outside the gene matches: 8. The CDR3 spells CASSPMAGQGQETQYF. CDR3 DNA: TGTGCCAGCAGCCCCATGGCGGGACAGGGCCAAGAGACCCAGTACTTC.

This chain joins TRBV6-5 and TRBJ2-7; 7 nucleotides agree with TRBD1. The length of the CDR3 is 15 residues. CDR1 is MNHEY, CDR2 SVGAGI, per germline. V lost 2 bases, J lost 2 bases, and 6 bases stayed unmatched. As DNA, the CDR3 is TGTGCCAGCAGTTACGGGGGACAGCGGACCTACGAGCAGTACTTC. Protein sequence: CASSYGGQRTYEQYF.